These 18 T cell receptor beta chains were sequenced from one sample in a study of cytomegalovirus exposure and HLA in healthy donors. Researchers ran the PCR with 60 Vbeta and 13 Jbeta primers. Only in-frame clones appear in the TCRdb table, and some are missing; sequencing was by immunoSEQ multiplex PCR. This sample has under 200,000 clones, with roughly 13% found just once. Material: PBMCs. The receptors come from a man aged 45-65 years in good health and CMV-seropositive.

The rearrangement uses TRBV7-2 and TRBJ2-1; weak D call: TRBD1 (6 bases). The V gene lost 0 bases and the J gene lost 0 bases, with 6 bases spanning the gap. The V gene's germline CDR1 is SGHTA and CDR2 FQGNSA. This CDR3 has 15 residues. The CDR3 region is CASSLAQGSYNEQFF. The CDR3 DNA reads TGTGCCAGCAGCTTAGCACAGGGCTCCTACAATGAGCAGTTCTTC.

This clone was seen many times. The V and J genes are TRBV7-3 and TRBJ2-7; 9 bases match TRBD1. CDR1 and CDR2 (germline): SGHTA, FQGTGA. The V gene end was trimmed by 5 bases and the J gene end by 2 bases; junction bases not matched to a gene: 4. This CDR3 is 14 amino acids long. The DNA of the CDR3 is TGTGCCAGCAGCCCGGGGACAGGGCCCTACGAGCAGTACTTC. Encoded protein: CASSPGTGPYEQYF.

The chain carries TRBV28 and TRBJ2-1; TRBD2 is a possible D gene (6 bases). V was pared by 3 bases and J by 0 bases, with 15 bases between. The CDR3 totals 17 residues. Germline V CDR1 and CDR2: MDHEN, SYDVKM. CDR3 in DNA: TGTGCCAGCAGTTTGTCCGGGACTGGATACTCCTACAATGAGCAGTTCTTC. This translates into CASSLSGTGYSYNEQFF.

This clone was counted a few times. The CDR3 DNA reads TGCGCCAGCAGCCTAGCGGGGGGGCCCATTTCCTACGAGCAGTACTTC. This encodes CASSLAGGPISYEQYF. The V and J genes are TRBV5-1 and TRBJ2-7, with TRBD2 matching over 12 bases. The germline V gene encodes CDR1 SGHRS and CDR2 YFSETQ. The CDR3 consists of 16 residues. The J segment lost 1 base and the V segment lost 4 bases, leaving 6 bases of the junction unmatched.

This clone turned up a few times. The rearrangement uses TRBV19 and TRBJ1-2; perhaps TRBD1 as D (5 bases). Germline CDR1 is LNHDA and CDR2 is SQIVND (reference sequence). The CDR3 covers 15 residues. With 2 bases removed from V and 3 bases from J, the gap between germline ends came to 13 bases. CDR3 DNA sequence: TGTGCCAGTAGTATACGGGACTCAAGATACTATGGCTACACCTTC. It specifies CASSIRDSRYYGYTF. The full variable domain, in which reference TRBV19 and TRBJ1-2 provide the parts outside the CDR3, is DGGITQSPKYLFRKEGQNVTLSCEQNLNHDAMYWYRQDPGQGLRLIYYSQIVNDFQKGDIAEGYSVSREKKESFPLTVTSAQKNPTAFYLCASSIRDSRYYGYTFGSGTRLTVV.

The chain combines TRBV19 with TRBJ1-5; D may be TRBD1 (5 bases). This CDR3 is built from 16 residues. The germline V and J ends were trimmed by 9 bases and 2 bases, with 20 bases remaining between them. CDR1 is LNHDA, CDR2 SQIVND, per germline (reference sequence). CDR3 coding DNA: TGTGCCAGCGGTATCTCGGCGGGGGAACGCAATCAGCCCCAGCATTTT. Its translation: CASGISAGERNQPQHF.

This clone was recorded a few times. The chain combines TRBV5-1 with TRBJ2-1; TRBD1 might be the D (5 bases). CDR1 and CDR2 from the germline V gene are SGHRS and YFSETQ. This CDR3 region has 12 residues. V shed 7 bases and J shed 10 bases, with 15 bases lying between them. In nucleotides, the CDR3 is TGCGCCAGCTCCCTTCAGGGTGGCGAGCAGTTCTTC. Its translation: CASSLQGGEQFF.

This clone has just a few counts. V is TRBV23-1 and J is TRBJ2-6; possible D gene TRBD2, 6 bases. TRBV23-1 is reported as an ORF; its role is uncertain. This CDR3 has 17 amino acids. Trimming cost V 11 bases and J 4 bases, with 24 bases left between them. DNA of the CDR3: TGCGCCCCCCGGGCGGAGGGGATAGCGTGCGGGGCCAACGTCCTGACTTTC. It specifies CAPRAEGIACGANVLTF.

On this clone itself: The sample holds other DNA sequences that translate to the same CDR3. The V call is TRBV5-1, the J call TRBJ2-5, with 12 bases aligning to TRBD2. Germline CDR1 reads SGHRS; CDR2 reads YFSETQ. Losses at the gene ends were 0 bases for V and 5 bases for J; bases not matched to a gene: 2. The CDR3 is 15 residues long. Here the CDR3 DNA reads TGCGCCAGCAGCTTGGGACTAGCGGGGGTTGAGACCCAGTACTTC. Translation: CASSLGLAGVETQYF.

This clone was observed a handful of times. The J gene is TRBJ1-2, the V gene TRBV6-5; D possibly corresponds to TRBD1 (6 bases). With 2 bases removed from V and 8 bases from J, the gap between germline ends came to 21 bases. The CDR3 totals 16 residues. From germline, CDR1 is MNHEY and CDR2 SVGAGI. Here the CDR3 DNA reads TGTGCCAGCAGTTACCGGACAGCCGCCGATTATGCGGGCTACACCTTC. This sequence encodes CASSYRTAADYAGYTF.

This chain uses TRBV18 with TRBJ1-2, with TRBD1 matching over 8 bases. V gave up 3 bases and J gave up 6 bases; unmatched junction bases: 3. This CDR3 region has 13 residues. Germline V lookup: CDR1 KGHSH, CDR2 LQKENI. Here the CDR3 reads CASSPKQGDGYTF. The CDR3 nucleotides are TGTGCCAGCTCACCGAAACAGGGGGATGGCTACACCTTC.

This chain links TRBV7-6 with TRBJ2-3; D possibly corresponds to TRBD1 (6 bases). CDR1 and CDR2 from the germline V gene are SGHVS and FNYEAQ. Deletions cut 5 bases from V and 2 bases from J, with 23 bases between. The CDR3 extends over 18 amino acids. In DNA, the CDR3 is TGTGCCAGCAGCCCTAATAATGGACAGTTTTTCGACACAGATACGCAGTATTTT. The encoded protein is CASSPNNGQFFDTDTQYF.

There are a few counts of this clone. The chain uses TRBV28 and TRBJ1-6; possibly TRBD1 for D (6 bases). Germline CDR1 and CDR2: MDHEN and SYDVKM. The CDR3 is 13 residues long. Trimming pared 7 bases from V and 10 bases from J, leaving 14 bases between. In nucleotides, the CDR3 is TGTGCCAGCACTTTGGGGACACACTCACCCCTCCACTTT. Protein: CASTLGTHSPLHF.

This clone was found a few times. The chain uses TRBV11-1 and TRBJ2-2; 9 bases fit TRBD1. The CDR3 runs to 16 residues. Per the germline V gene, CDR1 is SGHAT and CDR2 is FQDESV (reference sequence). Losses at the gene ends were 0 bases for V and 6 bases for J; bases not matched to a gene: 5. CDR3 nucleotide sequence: TGTGCCAGCAGCTTAGCGTACGGACAGGGGTCCGGGGAGCTGTTTTTT. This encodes CASSLAYGQGSGELFF.

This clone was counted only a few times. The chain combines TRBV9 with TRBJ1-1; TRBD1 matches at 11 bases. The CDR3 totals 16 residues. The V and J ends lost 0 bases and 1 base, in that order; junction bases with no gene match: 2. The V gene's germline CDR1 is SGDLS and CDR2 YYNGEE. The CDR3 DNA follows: TGTGCCAGCAGCGTAGGTGGGACAGGGGGGAACACTGAAGCTTTCTTT. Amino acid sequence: CASSVGGTGGNTEAFF.

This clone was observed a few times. In DNA form, the CDR3 reads TGCAGCGCCGGGGGGGGCATTGAAAAACTGTTTTTT. It codes for CSAGGGIEKLFF. V usage is TRBV29-1 and J usage is TRBJ1-4, with TRBD1 as a possible D gene (6 bases). Trimming pared 7 bases from V and 7 bases from J, leaving 13 bases between. CDR1 SQVTM and CDR2 ANQGSEA come from the germline V gene. The CDR3 length is 12 residues.

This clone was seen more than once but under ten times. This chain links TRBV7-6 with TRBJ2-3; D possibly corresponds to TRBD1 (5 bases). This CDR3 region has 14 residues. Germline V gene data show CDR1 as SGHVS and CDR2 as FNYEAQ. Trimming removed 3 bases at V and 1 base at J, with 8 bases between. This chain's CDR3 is CASSFDRGTDTQYF. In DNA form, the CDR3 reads TGTGCCAGCAGCTTTGACAGAGGCACAGATACGCAGTATTTT.

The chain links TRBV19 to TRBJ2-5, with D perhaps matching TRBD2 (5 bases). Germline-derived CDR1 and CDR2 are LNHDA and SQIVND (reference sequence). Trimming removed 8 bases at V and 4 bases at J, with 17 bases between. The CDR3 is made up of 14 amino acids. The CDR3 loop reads CASRERGGGETQYF. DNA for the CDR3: TGTGCCAGTCGGGAACGAGGTGGAGGAGAGACCCAGTACTTC.